Given below is one T cell receptor (beta chain) in context. No antigen is known for it. No qualities accompany the bases; no much larger clone lies one base away. Each collaborating institution followed its own protocols to collect whole blood in K2EDTA tubes. Collaborator samples were shipped for TCRbeta analysis as frozen whole blood, isolated PBMCs, or DNA extracted from either sample type. The immunoSEQ Assay, a bias-controlled multiplex PCR, was used to amplify TCRbeta CDR3 regions from genomic DNA. As for the original processing: Within the assay, amplification of reference gene primers was used to estimate how many nucleated cells each sample contained. To quantify the absolute abundance of each unique TCRbeta CDR3 rearrangement, sequence reads were collapsed and filtered. For each sample, productive Simpson clonality was calculated as the square root of Simpson's diversity index over productive rearrangements. Drawn from immuneACCESS, this table holds only the in-frame rearrangements with V and J called that TCRdb kept. Clones are partly lost; checked studies trace under half to an unresolved V gene and leave the rest unexplained. That table gives V, J and clone size, and the DNA gave D and trimming. Counted in this sample were under 50,000 clones; roughly 82% of them appeared once. The ten largest clonotypes hold approximately 7% of the sample.

This entry is derived from a study of blood T cell repertoires in COVID-19 (TCRdb year 2020). Some background on the complete study: The collaborator samples originated in the United States, Italy and Spain and spanned the acute and convalescent phases of COVID-19. Where HLA class I and class II types were available, the types were taken from metadata supplied by the sample provider, not from assay-based typing. The material from the prospective study consisted of cDNA or gDNA derived from T cells, B-cell-depleted T cells, or PBMCs. The samples were drawn from the first 160 participants of the ongoing ImmuneRACE study and from 1,254 subjects provided by 6 global collaborators. Subjects who had been exposed to COVID-19, were actively infected with it, or had recovered from it provided the deeply sampled blood TCRbeta repertoires that made up the dataset. The repertoires were released in a freely available public database meant as a resource for research on the immune response to SARS-CoV-2. A de-identified subject ID, COVID-19 status, age in years and sex were almost always included in the sample metadata.

The germline V gene specifies SGHRS as CDR1 and YFSETQ as CDR2. V is trimmed back by 0 bases and J by 6 bases, and the junction contains 5 bases that no gene match accounts for. Including the terminal cysteine and phenylalanine, the CDR3 comprises 14 residues. Only the CDR3 DNA is retained, 42 bases long and in frame from the first base. Points the paper makes about the study in general: The quantity of clinical and demographic metadata differed by source and by participant and was supplied without curation.

Sequencing used peripheral blood. The chain employs TRBV5-1 and TRBJ1-2; 7 bases in between match TRBD1. The receptor was derived from a man in his forties or fifties with acute or convalescent COVID-19. The DNA is TGCGCCAGCAGCTTGGCGGGGACAGCAGATGGCTACACCTTC. Its protein reads: CASSLAGTADGYTF.